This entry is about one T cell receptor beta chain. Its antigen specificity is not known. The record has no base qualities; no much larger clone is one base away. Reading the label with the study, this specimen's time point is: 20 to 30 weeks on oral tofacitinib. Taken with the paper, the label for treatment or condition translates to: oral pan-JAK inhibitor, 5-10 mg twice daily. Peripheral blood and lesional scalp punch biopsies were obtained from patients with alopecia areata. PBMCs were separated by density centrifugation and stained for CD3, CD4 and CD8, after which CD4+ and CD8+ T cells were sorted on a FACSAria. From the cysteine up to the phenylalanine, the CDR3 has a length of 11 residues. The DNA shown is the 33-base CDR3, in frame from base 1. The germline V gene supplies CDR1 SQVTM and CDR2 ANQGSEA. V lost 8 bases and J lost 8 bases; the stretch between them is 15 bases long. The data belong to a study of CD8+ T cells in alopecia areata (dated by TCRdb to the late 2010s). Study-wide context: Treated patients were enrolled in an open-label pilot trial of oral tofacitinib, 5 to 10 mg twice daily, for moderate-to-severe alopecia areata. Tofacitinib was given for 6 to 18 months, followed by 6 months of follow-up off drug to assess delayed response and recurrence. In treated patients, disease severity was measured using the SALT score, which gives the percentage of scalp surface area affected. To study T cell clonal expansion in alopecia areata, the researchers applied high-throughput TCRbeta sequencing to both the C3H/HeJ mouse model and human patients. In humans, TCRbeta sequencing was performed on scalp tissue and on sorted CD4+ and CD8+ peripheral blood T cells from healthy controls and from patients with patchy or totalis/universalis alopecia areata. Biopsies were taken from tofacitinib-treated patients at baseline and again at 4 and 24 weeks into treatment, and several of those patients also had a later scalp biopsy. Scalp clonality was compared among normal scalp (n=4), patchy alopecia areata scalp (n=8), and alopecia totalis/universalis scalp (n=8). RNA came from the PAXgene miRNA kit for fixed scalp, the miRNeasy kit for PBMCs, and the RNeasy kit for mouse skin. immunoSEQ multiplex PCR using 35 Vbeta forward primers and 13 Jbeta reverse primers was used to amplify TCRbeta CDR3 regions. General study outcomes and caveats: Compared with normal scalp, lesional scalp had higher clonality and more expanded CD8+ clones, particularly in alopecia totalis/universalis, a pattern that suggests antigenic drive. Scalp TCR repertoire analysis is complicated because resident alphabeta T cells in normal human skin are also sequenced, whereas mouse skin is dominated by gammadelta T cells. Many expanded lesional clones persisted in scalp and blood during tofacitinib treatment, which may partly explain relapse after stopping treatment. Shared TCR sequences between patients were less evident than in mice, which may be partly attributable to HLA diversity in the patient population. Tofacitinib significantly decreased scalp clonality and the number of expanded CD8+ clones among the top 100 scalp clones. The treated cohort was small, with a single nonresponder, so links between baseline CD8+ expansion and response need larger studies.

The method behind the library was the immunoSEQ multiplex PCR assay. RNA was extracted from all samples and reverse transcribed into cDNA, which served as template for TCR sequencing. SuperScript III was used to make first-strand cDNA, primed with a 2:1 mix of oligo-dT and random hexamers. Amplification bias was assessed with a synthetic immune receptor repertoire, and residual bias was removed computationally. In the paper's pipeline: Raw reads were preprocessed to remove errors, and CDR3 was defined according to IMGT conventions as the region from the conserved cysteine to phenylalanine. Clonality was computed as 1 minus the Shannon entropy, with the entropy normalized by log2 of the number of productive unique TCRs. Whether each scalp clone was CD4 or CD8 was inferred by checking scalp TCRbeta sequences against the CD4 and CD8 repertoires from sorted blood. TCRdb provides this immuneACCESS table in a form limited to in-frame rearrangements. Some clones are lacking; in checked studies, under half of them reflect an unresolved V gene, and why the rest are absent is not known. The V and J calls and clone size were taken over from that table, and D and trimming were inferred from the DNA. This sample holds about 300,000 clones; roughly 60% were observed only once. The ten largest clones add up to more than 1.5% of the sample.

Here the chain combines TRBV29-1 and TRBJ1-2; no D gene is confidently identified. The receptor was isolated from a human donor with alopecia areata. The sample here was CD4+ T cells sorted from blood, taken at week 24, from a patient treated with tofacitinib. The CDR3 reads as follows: CSLGEVGGYTF. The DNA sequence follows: TGCAGCCTCGGAGAGGTGGGAGGCTACACCTTC. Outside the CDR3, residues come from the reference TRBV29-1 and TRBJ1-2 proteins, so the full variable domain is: SAVISQKPSRDICQRGTSLTIQCQVDSQVTMMFWYRQQPGQSLTLIATANQGSEATYESGFVIDKFPISRPNLTFSTLTVSNMSPEDSSIYLCSLGEVGGYTFGSGTRLTVV.